The 28 T cell receptor beta chains below all came from one sample that was sequenced in a study of blood T cell repertoires in COVID-19. The data were produced by immunoSEQ multiplex PCR, yet TCRdb's version contains in-frame clones alone and is incomplete. The repertoire holds about 37,000 clones, with about 88% as singletons. Sequencing was carried out using peripheral blood. Receptor source: a man aged 65-85 years with acute or convalescent COVID-19.

The gene calls are TRBV6-6 and TRBJ2-3; 13 bases are a match to TRBD2. Germline V gene lookup returns CDR1 MNHNY and CDR2 SVGAGI (reference sequence). V shed 7 bases, J shed 4 bases, and the junction held 2 bases outside the gene matches. The CDR3 totals 14 residues. CDR3 bases: TGTGCCAGCAAGACTAGCGGGGGGTCAGATACGCAGTATTTT. It specifies CASKTSGGSDTQYF.

This chain joins TRBV9 and TRBJ2-1; 8 positions agree with TRBD2. Unmatched junction bases numbered 3, after V lost 0 bases and J lost 7 bases. This CDR3 is 14 amino acids long. Looked up from germline, CDR1 is SGDLS and CDR2 is YYNGEE. CDR3 sequence (DNA): TGTGCCAGCAGCGTAGTAACTAGCGGAAATGAGCAGTTCTTC. The encoded protein is CASSVVTSGNEQFF.

For this clone: An end of the junction does not agree with germline; a read error may underlie this. The V call is TRBV3-1 (or the pseudogene TRBV3-2), the J call TRBJ1-1, with D possibly matching TRBD1 (5 bases). The CDR3 is made up of 13 amino acids. Per germline, CDR1 LGHDT and CDR2 YNNKEL (reference sequence). The CDR3 sequence is CAGSPDQGNEAFF. The CDR3 DNA reads TGTGCCGGCAGCCCAGACCAGGGAAATGAAGCTTTCTTT.

V and J are TRBV5-1 and TRBJ2-5; a weak D match, TRBD2 (7 bases). The CDR3 has 15 residues. Germline CDR1 and CDR2: SGHRS and YFSETQ. Trimming removed 1 base from V and 5 bases from J, with 15 bases in between. This chain's CDR3 is CASSLSGEGGETQYF. CDR3 bases: TGCGCCAGCAGCTTGTCAGGGGAGGGCGGCGAGACCCAGTACTTC.

This chain uses TRBV9 with TRBJ1-3; D gene unclear. The germline V and J ends were trimmed by 0 bases and 2 bases, with 6 bases remaining between them. CDR1 is SGDLS and CDR2 is YYNGEE in the germline V gene. The CDR3 has 14 residues. The chain's CDR3 is CASSVASAGNTIYF. DNA of the CDR3: TGTGCCAGCAGCGTAGCATCAGCTGGAAACACCATATATTTT. Drawing the rest from reference TRBV9 and TRBJ1-3, the complete variable domain is DSGVTQTPKHLITATGQRVTLRCSPRSGDLSVYWYQQSLDQGLQFLIQYYNGEERAKGNILERFSAQQFPDLHSELNLSSLELGDSALYFCASSVASAGNTIYFGEGSWLTVV.

The gene calls are TRBV10-3 and TRBJ1-1; 7 bases are a match to TRBD1. The CDR3 contains 14 residues. Germline V lookup: CDR1 ENHRY, CDR2 SYGVKD. Unmatched junction bases numbered 7, after V lost 6 bases and J lost 3 bases. The DNA of the CDR3 is TGTGCCATCAGGGAAGGGGGCAGGGACACTGAAGCTTTCTTT. The encoded protein is CAIREGGRDTEAFF.

The chain employs TRBV5-1 and TRBJ1-3, with TRBD1 matching over 8 bases. Trimming cost V 1 base and J 3 bases; bases outside gene matches: 6. CDR1 SGHRS and CDR2 YFSETQ come from the germline V gene. The CDR3 extends over 16 amino acids. CDR3 coding DNA: TGCGCCAGCAGCTTGCGGACAGGGTCTGGTGGAAACACCATATATTTT. It yields the protein CASSLRTGSGGNTIYF.

The chain links TRBV9 to TRBJ1-6, with 7 bases that match TRBD1. The CDR3 length is 16 residues. Germline trimming cut 0 bases from V and 8 bases from J; bases unmatched to any gene: 8. CDR1 is SGDLS and CDR2 is YYNGEE in the germline V gene. CDR3 in amino acids: CASSVGGARGDSPLHF. In nucleotides, the CDR3 is TGTGCCAGCAGCGTAGGAGGAGCCAGGGGGGATTCACCCCTCCACTTT. Complete variable domain (other parts from reference TRBV9 and TRBJ1-6): DSGVTQTPKHLITATGQRVTLRCSPRSGDLSVYWYQQSLDQGLQFLIQYYNGEERAKGNILERFSAQQFPDLHSELNLSSLELGDSALYFCASSVGGARGDSPLHFGNGTRLTVT.

This rearrangement joins TRBV5-1 to TRBJ2-3, with D tentatively TRBD1 (5 bases). Trimming stripped 3 bases from V and 5 bases from J, with 7 bases between. This CDR3 region has 12 residues. Germline lookup yields CDR1 SGHRS and CDR2 YFSETQ. The CDR3 loop reads CASSSTGDTQYF. The CDR3 nucleotides read TGCGCCAGCAGCTCCACAGGAGATACGCAGTATTTT.

This chain connects TRBV9 to TRBJ2-5; the match to TRBD2 covers 8 bases. In germline, CDR1 is SGDLS, CDR2 YYNGEE. V trimming: 4 bases; J trimming: 6 bases; junction bases outside the gene matches: 11. The CDR3 length is 15 residues. CDR3 loop: CASSSPGGREKTQYF. As DNA, the CDR3 is TGTGCCAGCAGCTCCCCGGGGGGGCGCGAGAAGACCCAGTACTTC.

The chain couples TRBV10-3 to TRBJ1-1; tentatively, D is TRBD1 (5 bases). The CDR3 spans 15 residues. Germline V gene data show CDR1 as ENHRY and CDR2 as SYGVKD. Trimming removed 2 bases from V and 3 bases from J, with 13 bases in between. CDR3 sequence: CAISETRGGDTEAFF. CDR3 nucleotides: TGTGCCATCAGTGAGACGAGGGGAGGGGACACTGAAGCTTTCTTT.

This clone was detected only once. This chain joins TRBV6-2 or TRBV6-3 and TRBJ2-1; D uncertain. CDR1 is MNHEY, CDR2 SVGEGT, per germline. The length of the CDR3 is 11 residues. V lost 6 bases and J lost 8, with 8 bases in between. This chain's CDR3 is CASSVFYEQFF. The CDR3, as DNA: TGTGCCAGCAGCGTCTTCTATGAGCAGTTCTTC.

The chain uses TRBV4-3 and TRBJ1-6, with 9 positions matching TRBD1. Germline trimming cut 5 bases from V and 5 bases from J; bases unmatched to any gene: 4. Germline-derived CDR1 and CDR2 are LGHNA and YSLEER. The CDR3 runs to 15 residues. The CDR3 protein is CASSKQGADNSPLHF. The CDR3 region has the DNA TGCGCCAGCAGCAAACAGGGGGCGGATAATTCACCCCTCCACTTT.

This sequence joins TRBV4-3 and TRBJ1-4, with a tentative D call TRBD1 (5 bases). CDR1 is LGHNA and CDR2 is YSLEER in the germline V gene. The length of the CDR3 is 16 residues. With 0 bases removed from V and 7 bases from J, the gap between germline ends came to 15 bases. DNA of the CDR3: TGCGCCAGCAGCCAAGATAGCAGGGCGGGGGGTGAAAAACTGTTTTTT. This codes for CASSQDSRAGGEKLFF.

J is TRBJ2-3 and V is TRBV19, with D perhaps matching TRBD2 (5 bases). CDR3 length: 15 residues. Germline V CDR1 and CDR2: LNHDA, SQIVND (reference sequence). V was trimmed by 5 bases and J by 3 bases, leaving 15 bases between them. The CDR3 reads CASSRQAPGTDTQYF. CDR3 nucleotide sequence: TGTGCCAGTAGTCGGCAGGCCCCGGGGACAGATACGCAGTATTTT. The variable domain in full, completed from reference TRBV19 and TRBJ2-3, reads DGGITQSPKYLFRKEGQNVTLSCEQNLNHDAMYWYRQDPGQGLRLIYYSQIVNDFQKGDIAEGYSVSREKKESFPLTVTSAQKNPTAFYLCASSRQAPGTDTQYFGPGTRLTVL.

The rearrangement uses TRBV19 and TRBJ2-3, with D possibly TRBD2 on 5 matching bases. Germline CDR1 reads LNHDA; CDR2 reads SQIVND (reference sequence). Deletions cut 3 bases from V and 1 base from J, with 8 bases between. The CDR3 is 14 amino acids. CDR3 in amino acids: CASSMEDGTDTQYF. DNA of the CDR3: TGTGCCAGTAGTATGGAGGACGGCACAGATACGCAGTATTTT.

The chain joins TRBV10-3 to TRBJ1-1; weak D call: TRBD1 (5 bases). Germline-derived CDR1 and CDR2 are ENHRY and SYGVKD. The CDR3 is made up of 16 amino acids. V gave up 6 bases and J gave up 1 base, with 18 bases separating them. Here the CDR3 DNA reads TGTGCCATCAGCAGCAGGGCGAAGCCCCAGAACACTGAAGCTTTCTTT. Residues: CAISSRAKPQNTEAFF.

In its sample, this clone was seen a few times. This chain connects TRBV19 to TRBJ1-1; D possibly corresponds to TRBD1 (6 bases). This CDR3 is built from 14 residues. The V end lost 5 bases, the J end lost 2 bases, and 12 bases lay between the germline ends. Germline assignment: CDR1 LNHDA and CDR2 SQIVND (reference sequence). CDR3 protein: CASSYRAPNTEAFF. The CDR3 DNA follows: TGTGCCAGTAGTTACAGGGCCCCCAACACTGAAGCTTTCTTT.

This chain connects TRBV7-8 to TRBJ2-3; TRBD2 matches 10 bases. The CDR3 runs 15 residues. V lost 5 bases and J lost 1; bases outside the gene matches: 3. Germline CDR1 and CDR2: SGHVS and FQNEAQ. This chain's CDR3 is CASSRTSGGTDTQYF. The CDR3, as DNA: TGTGCCAGCAGCCGGACTAGCGGAGGCACAGATACGCAGTATTTT.

This clone was counted once. The chain couples TRBV18 to TRBJ1-5, with 8 bases lining up with TRBD1. The CDR3 is made up of 15 amino acids. From germline, CDR1 is KGHSH and CDR2 LQKENI. J lost 6 bases, V lost 3 bases, and 7 bases had no gene match. Here the CDR3 DNA reads TGTGCCAGCTCACCGCAAGTAGGACAGGGTCAGCCCCAGCATTTT. This translates into CASSPQVGQGQPQHF.

This clone has a single count. CDR3 nucleotide sequence: TGTGCCAGCAGCTTGAATTCGAACTATGGCTACACCTTC. Translating it yields CASSLNSNYGYTF. V is TRBV5-4 and J is TRBJ1-2; D uncertain. The CDR3 contains 13 residues. Deletions cut 1 base from V and 2 bases from J, with 6 bases between. Germline V CDR1 and CDR2: SGHNT, YYREEE (reference sequence).

The chain has TRBV30 and TRBJ1-3; 10 positions match TRBD1. Trimming cost V 2 bases and J 4 bases; bases outside gene matches: 8. The CDR3 is 16 residues long. Per germline, CDR1 GTSNPN and CDR2 SVGIG (reference sequence). In nucleotides, the CDR3 is TGTGCCTGGAGTATTACTAGGGGACAGGGGGGAAACACCATATATTTT. This translates into CAWSITRGQGGNTIYF.

This sequence joins TRBV29-1 and TRBJ2-7, with no clear D. The CDR3 contains 10 residues. V gave up 6 bases and J gave up 3 bases, with 6 bases separating them. CDR1 is SQVTM and CDR2 is ANQGSEA in the germline V gene. CDR3 DNA: TGCAGCGTCGTAAACTACGAGCAGTACTTC. Protein sequence: CSVVNYEQYF.

The rearrangement links TRBV6-5 to TRBJ2-6, with D hard to call. The CDR3 covers 16 residues. Trimming shortened V by 2 bases and J by 0 bases, and 8 bases separated the two germline ends. Germline V gene lookup returns CDR1 MNHEY and CDR2 SVGAGI. The CDR3 spells CASSYRRSSGANVLTF. The CDR3 DNA sequence: TGTGCCAGCAGTTACCGGCGGAGCTCTGGGGCCAACGTCCTGACTTTC.

The rearrangement links TRBV15 to TRBJ2-6; D unresolved. Germline CDR1 is LNHNV and CDR2 is YYDKDF (reference sequence). The CDR3 spans 15 residues. Trimming removed 0 bases from V and 2 bases from J, with 5 bases in between. The CDR3 here is CATSREGAGANVLTF. The CDR3 DNA sequence: TGTGCCACCAGCAGAGAAGGAGCTGGGGCCAACGTCCTGACTTTC.

This chain connects TRBV15 to TRBJ1-2; D might be TRBD1 (5 bases). The germline V and J ends were trimmed by 4 bases and 3 bases, with 15 bases remaining between them. The CDR3 spans 15 residues. Germline loops: CDR1 LNHNV, CDR2 YYDKDF (reference sequence). The CDR3 DNA reads TGTGCCACCAGCATCCACCAGGGAGGCCACTATGGCTACACCTTC. Protein: CATSIHQGGHYGYTF.

V and J are TRBV21-1 and TRBJ1-2; TRBD1 is the table's D call, not checked against the DNA. TRBV21-1 is flagged as a pseudogene. The CDR3 runs to 15 residues. The CDR3 nucleotides read TGTGCCAGCAGCAAAGACAGGGGGGGGGTCTATGGCTACACCTTC. Amino acids: CASSKDRGGVYGYTF.

In its sample, this clone was seen once. The V gene is TRBV5-4, the J gene TRBJ2-5, with 7 positions matching TRBD2. CDR3 length: 18 residues. The V and J ends lost 4 bases and 0 bases, in that order; junction bases with no gene match: 15. The germline CDR1 and CDR2 sequences are SGHNT and YYREEE (reference sequence). The CDR3 spells CASSPWKAGFHDQETQYF. Here the CDR3 DNA reads TGTGCCAGCAGCCCCTGGAAAGCGGGGTTCCATGACCAAGAGACCCAGTACTTC.